Below, 22 T cell receptor beta chains from the same sample are listed, as sequenced in a study of blood T cell repertoires in COVID-19. The assay was immunoSEQ multiplex PCR, and TCRdb's table has in-frame clones only and misses some. Of about 220,000 clones in the sample, 75% to 85% were seen once. The specimen was peripheral blood. These receptors all stem from a woman in her 70s with COVID-19, enrolled during active disease.

The J gene is TRBJ2-3, the V gene TRBV6-5; D is possibly TRBD2 (5 bases). Germline CDR1 and CDR2: MNHEY and SVGAGI. Between the trimmed V and J ends, which lost 5 bases and 5 bases, there was a span of 5 bases. This CDR3 is built from 11 residues. CDR3 in DNA: TGTGCCAGCAGTCGGGAAGATACGCAGTATTTT. It codes for CASSREDTQYF.

The V call is TRBV5-1, the J call TRBJ1-1, with D hard to call. Germline loops: CDR1 SGHRS, CDR2 YFSETQ. The V end was cut by 2 bases, the J end by 0 bases, with 8 bases between. CDR3 length equals 14 residues. CDR3: CASSFGLLNTEAFF. Here the CDR3 DNA reads TGCGCCAGCAGCTTCGGACTCCTGAACACTGAAGCTTTCTTT.

The chain combines TRBV5-1 with TRBJ1-1, with no clear D. Germline CDR1 SGHRS, CDR2 YFSETQ. This CDR3 is 14 amino acids long. V lost 0 bases and J 2 bases, leaving 8 bases between the germline ends. CDR3 amino acids: CASSLEFRNTEAFF. The CDR3 region has the DNA TGCGCCAGCAGCTTGGAGTTCAGAAACACTGAAGCTTTCTTT.

V is TRBV5-1 and J is TRBJ1-2; D ambiguous. The CDR3 extends over 14 amino acids. The V and J ends lost 1 base and 7 bases respectively, with 14 bases between them. From germline, CDR1 is SGHRS and CDR2 YFSETQ. The CDR3 sequence: CASSLQEKGGGYTF. DNA for the CDR3: TGCGCCAGCAGCTTGCAGGAAAAAGGAGGTGGCTACACCTTC.

This clone has more than one count but fewer than ten. The chain links TRBV19 to TRBJ2-7; 11 bases align to TRBD2. CDR3 length equals 17 residues. The V segment lost 6 bases and the J segment 7 bases; nucleotides outside the gene matches: 17. In germline, CDR1 is LNHDA, CDR2 SQIVND (reference sequence). The CDR3 loop reads CASSRGLAGGHLREQYF. The CDR3 DNA reads as TGTGCCAGTAGCCGGGGGCTAGCGGGAGGACATCTTAGGGAGCAGTACTTC.

The table lists this clone with a few counts. The V and J genes are TRBV19 and TRBJ1-1; 7 bases are a match to TRBD1. Germline V gene sequence: CDR1 LNHDA, CDR2 SQIVND (reference sequence). V trimming: 6 bases; J trimming: 4 bases; junction bases outside the gene matches: 14. This CDR3 has 16 residues. The CDR3 region is CASRGHRGQGGTEAFF. The CDR3 nucleotides are TGTGCCAGTAGGGGGCACAGGGGCCAAGGGGGCACTGAAGCTTTCTTT.

The table lists this clone with a count of one. The chain couples TRBV12-5 to TRBJ2-7; TRBD1 agrees at 9 bases. This CDR3 has 16 residues. The germline V gene encodes CDR1 LGHNT and CDR2 FRNRAP. Germline trimming cut 2 bases from V and 5 bases from J; bases unmatched to any gene: 10. The CDR3 sequence is CASGLTLDRGRDEQYF. The CDR3 DNA follows: TGTGCTAGTGGTTTGACCCTGGACAGGGGCCGTGACGAGCAGTACTTC.

The chain couples TRBV27 to TRBJ2-7; 9 nucleotides line up with TRBD1. The J segment lost 1 base and the V segment lost 3 bases, leaving 13 bases of the junction unmatched. Germline-derived CDR1 and CDR2 are MNHEY and SMNVEV (reference sequence). The CDR3 is made up of 18 amino acids. The CDR3 region is CASSFRGTGTGSSYEQYF. CDR3 coding DNA: TGTGCCAGCAGTTTTCGAGGGACCGGGACAGGGAGTTCCTACGAGCAGTACTTC.

Details on this clone: Other DNA variants within this sample encode the same CDR3. The V gene is TRBV19, the J gene TRBJ2-7; TRBD1 matches 8 bases. The trim removed 6 bases at V and 3 bases at J, leaving 4 bases unmatched. Germline V gene sequence: CDR1 LNHDA, CDR2 SQIVND (reference sequence). This CDR3 has 13 residues. In DNA, the CDR3 is TGTGCCAGTAGCCGGGACAGGAACTACGAGCAGTACTTC. Residues: CASSRDRNYEQYF.

The rearrangement links TRBV24-1 to TRBJ2-3; possibly TRBD2 for D (6 bases). CDR3 length: 13 amino acids. V was clipped by 7 bases and J by 0 bases, with 7 bases between them. Germline lookup yields CDR1 KGHDR and CDR2 SFDVKD. Written as DNA, the CDR3 is TGTGCCACCAGCAGCGGGAGCACAGATACGCAGTATTTT. This gives the protein CATSSGSTDTQYF.

The chain combines TRBV19 with TRBJ1-2; no clear D gene. Germline V gene lookup returns CDR1 LNHDA and CDR2 SQIVND (reference sequence). The ends were cut back, 0 bases at V and 6 bases at J, with 14 bases in the middle. The CDR3 has 15 amino acids. The CDR3, as DNA: TGTGCCAGTAGTATAGAGTCCCGAGGTTGGGATGGCTACACCTTC. This encodes CASSIESRGWDGYTF.

The rearrangement joins TRBV18 to TRBJ1-5, with D possibly TRBD1 on 5 matching bases. This CDR3 comprises 14 residues. CDR1 is KGHSH, CDR2 LQKENI, per germline. Between the trimmed V and J ends, which lost 3 bases and 4 bases, there was a span of 10 bases. The CDR3 sequence: CASSPTANNQPQHF. The CDR3 nucleotides are TGTGCCAGCTCACCGACAGCTAATAATCAGCCCCAGCATTTT. The variable domain in full, with the rest retrieved from reference TRBV18 and TRBJ1-5, is NAGVMQNPRHLVRRRGQEARLRCSPMKGHSHVYWYRQLPEEGLKFMVYLQKENIIDESGMPKERFSAEFPKEGPSILRIQQVVRGDSAAYFCASSPTANNQPQHFGDGTRLSIL.

In its sample, this clone was seen once. The gene calls are TRBV18 and TRBJ1-1; 7 bases are shared with TRBD1. Per germline, CDR1 KGHSH and CDR2 LQKENI. This CDR3 has 16 residues. J gave up 5 bases and V 3 bases, and 12 bases lay outside the gene matches. CDR3: CASSPIGPGQKTEAFF. The CDR3 DNA reads as TGTGCCAGCTCACCGATTGGGCCGGGACAGAAGACTGAAGCTTTCTTT.

The V and J genes are TRBV30 and TRBJ1-1, with 11 bases matching TRBD1. CDR3 length: 14 amino acids. Trimming removed 4 bases from V and 5 bases from J; junction bases left unmatched: 6. Germline assignment: CDR1 GTSNPN and CDR2 SVGIG (reference sequence). CDR3 coding DNA: TGTGCCTGGAAGGTCGGGACAGGGGGGACTGAAGCTTTCTTT. As protein: CAWKVGTGGTEAFF.

This sequence joins TRBV7-3 and TRBJ1-2, with D perhaps TRBD1 (6 bases). Germline lookup yields CDR1 SGHTA and CDR2 FQGTGA. Trimming took 6 bases from V and 2 from J, leaving 16 bases between them. This CDR3 is built from 15 residues. The CDR3 DNA reads TGTGCCAGCAGGCGGCTCGTTGGGGGCAACTATGGCTACACCTTC. Its translation is CASRRLVGGNYGYTF.

This chain joins TRBV7-2 and TRBJ2-4, with a weak D call TRBD2 (6 bases). Trimming shortened V by 6 bases and J by 2 bases, and 11 bases separated the two germline ends. The length of the CDR3 is 14 residues. CDR1 SGHTA and CDR2 FQGNSA come from the germline V gene. CDR3 sequence: CASRLGGTKNIQYF. The CDR3 DNA follows: TGTGCCAGCAGATTGGGGGGAACCAAAAACATTCAGTACTTC.

The chain recombines TRBV29-1 with TRBJ2-1, with 11 bases matching TRBD2. The CDR3 extends over 13 amino acids. From germline, CDR1 is SQVTM and CDR2 ANQGSEA. With 4 bases clipped from V and 14 bases from J, the junction kept 10 bases outside the gene matches. As DNA, the CDR3 is TGCAGCGTTGTTGAACTAGCGGGAGAAACAGAGTTCTTC. Translating it yields CSVVELAGETEFF.

V and J are TRBV20-1 and TRBJ1-2, with a weak D call TRBD1 (6 bases). This CDR3 region has 11 residues. V was trimmed by 3 bases and J by 7 bases, leaving 9 bases between them. Per germline, CDR1 DFQATT and CDR2 SNEGSKA (reference sequence). The CDR3 protein is CSARGQAGYTF. The CDR3 nucleotides read TGCAGTGCTAGGGGACAAGCTGGCTACACCTTC.

V and J are TRBV5-4 and TRBJ1-2; the match to TRBD1 covers 7 bases. V shed 4 bases and J 12 bases; nucleotides not matched to a gene: 15. This CDR3 is built from 14 residues. The V gene's germline CDR1 is SGHNT and CDR2 YYREEE (reference sequence). The CDR3 here is CASSPTPTDRANTF. For the CDR3, the DNA is TGTGCCAGCAGCCCAACCCCGACCGACAGGGCAAACACCTTC. Based on the CDR3 plus reference TRBV5-4 and TRBJ1-2, the full variable domain is ETGVTQSPTHLIKTRGQQVTLRCSSQSGHNTVSWYQQALGQGPQFIFQYYREEENGRGNFPPRFSGLQFPNYSSELNVNALELDDSALYLCASSPTPTDRANTFGSGTRLTVV.

The V gene is TRBV5-5, the J gene TRBJ1-2, with 7 positions matching TRBD1. Germline V gene lookup returns CDR1 SGHKS and CDR2 YYEKEE (reference sequence). The CDR3 sequence is 15 residues long. The junction had 9 bases not matched to a gene; V was cut back by 5 bases and J by 2 bases. The CDR3 nucleotides read TGTGCCAGCAGTCTTGATTCGACAGGGAACTATGGCTACACCTTC. It is translated as CASSLDSTGNYGYTF. Drawing the rest from reference TRBV5-5 and TRBJ1-2, the complete variable domain is DAGVTQSPTHLIKTRGQQVTLRCSPISGHKSVSWYQQVLGQGPQFIFQYYEKEERGRGNFPDRFSARQFPNYSSELNVNALLLGDSALYLCASSLDSTGNYGYTFGSGTRLTVV.

J is TRBJ2-5 and V is TRBV25-1, with TRBD2 matching 11 bases. The CDR3 is 16 amino acids. J gave up 4 bases and V 3 bases, and 7 bases lay outside the gene matches. The germline V gene encodes CDR1 MGHDK and CDR2 SYGVNS. The CDR3 here is CASSDFLAGGPETQYF. CDR3 DNA sequence: TGTGCCAGCAGTGATTTCCTAGCGGGAGGCCCAGAGACCCAGTACTTC.

In nucleotides, the CDR3 is TGTGCCAGCAGTTACTCTAGAGGAAATGAAGCTTTCTTT. Protein sequence: CASSYSRGNEAFF. The chain carries TRBV6-2 or TRBV6-3 and TRBJ1-1; no definite D call. This CDR3 is built from 13 residues. V lost 0 bases and J 7 bases, leaving 9 bases between the germline ends. Germline CDR1 is MNHEY and CDR2 is SVGEGT.